The clone carrying this TCR beta chain has at least ten counts. The target antigen is unknown. The data stem from a study of molecular identifiers for immune sequencing clone quantification. Whole-study findings and limits: Clones above 20 RNA copies held over 99% of effector molecules, under 1% in naive cells.

The CDR3 has 16 residues. The germline V and J ends were trimmed by 3 bases and 8 bases, with 22 bases remaining between them. Between about 20,000 and 1,100,000 sorted cells, with 10%, 30% or 50% RNA, yielded naive CD8 libraries. Previously described methods with listed TCR primers produced the bulk TCR libraries. One entry per CDR3 protein, called by TCRdb with MiXCR from the PCR reads. This repertoire shows hundreds of thousands of distinct CDR3 sequences, roughly 21% found once; its top ten account for 0.75% to 0.95%. This clonotype originated in a human donor in good health. Some libraries in this study had Jurkat cell RNA spiked in. The specimen sequenced was naive CD8+ T cells from blood, with Jurkat cell RNA spiked in. Described subset: FACS-sorted CD8+CD4-CCR7+CD45RA+ naive T cells. This chain uses TRBV12-3 or TRBV12-4 with TRBJ1-2; D is uncertain. CDR3 sequence: CASSLTAGRELGGYTF. CDR3 nucleotide sequence: TGTGCCAGCAGTTTGACCGCAGGCCGGGAGCTGGGCGGCTACACCTTC.